The 11 T cell receptor beta chains listed next were all sequenced from one sample in a study of identical twins. Each CDR3 protein is one row after TCRdb ran MiXCR on the 5' RACE reads. The table includes 1,800,000 or so distinct CDR3 sequences, about 32% detected once. Sequenced material: cord blood. The receptors were sampled from a newborn girl in good health.

V gene TRBV20-1 combines with J gene TRBJ2-3, with unresolved D. V was pared by 0 bases and J by 4 bases, with 8 bases between. Germline loops: CDR1 DFQATT, CDR2 SNEGSKA (reference sequence). The CDR3 loop spans 13 amino acids. In DNA, the CDR3 is TGCAGTGCTAGAGATGCCGTTCCAGATACGCAGTATTTT. It codes for CSARDAVPDTQYF.

The table lists this clonotype with a few counts. V is TRBV19 and J is TRBJ2-1; 9 bases match TRBD2. This CDR3 is 15 amino acids long. V lost 1 base, J lost 9 bases, and 7 bases stayed unmatched. Germline-derived CDR1 and CDR2 are LNHDA and SQIVND (reference sequence). The CDR3 region has the DNA TGTGCCAGTAGTATAGCCCAGCGGGAGGTGTTTGAGCAGTTCTTC. Translating gives CASSIAQREVFEQFF.

This clonotype was seen only a few times. CDR3 sequence reads: CASSRAGGHYEQYF. The CDR3 bases are TGTGCCAGCAGCAGAGCGGGAGGGCACTACGAGCAGTACTTC. J is TRBJ2-7 and V is TRBV6-6; 10 bases agree with TRBD2. The CDR3 totals 14 residues. The V gene's germline CDR1 is MNHNY and CDR2 SVGAGI (reference sequence). V gave up 6 bases and J gave up 3 bases; unmatched junction bases: 5.

The genes are TRBV25-1 and TRBJ1-1; D is undetermined. Germline CDR1 is MGHDK and CDR2 is SYGVNS. The CDR3 is made up of 16 amino acids. Trimming took off 4 bases at V and 1 base at J, with 16 bases between the two ends. The CDR3 here is CASSAYRAGRNTEAFF. The CDR3 nucleotides read TGTGCCAGCAGTGCCTATAGGGCGGGGAGGAACACTGAAGCTTTCTTT.

This sequence joins TRBV20-1 and TRBJ1-2; D uncertain. The CDR3 runs to 12 residues. V dropped 4 bases and J dropped 5 bases, with 11 bases sitting between them. CDR1 is DFQATT, CDR2 SNEGSKA, per germline (reference sequence). CDR3 region: CSATTAGYGYTF. The CDR3 region has the DNA TGCAGTGCTACCACGGCGGGGTATGGCTACACCTTC.

In this sample, this clonotype turned up a few times. The chain recombines TRBV6-6 with TRBJ2-3, with 12 bases identical to TRBD2. Germline CDR1 and CDR2: MNHNY and SVGAGI (reference sequence). V shed 6 bases and J 3 bases; nucleotides not matched to a gene: 10. The CDR3 extends over 17 amino acids. CDR3 nucleotide sequence: TGTGCCAGCAGCTTTCCGACTAGCGGGAGAGGTACAGATACGCAGTATTTT. It translates to CASSFPTSGRGTDTQYF.

This clonotype was detected ten times or more. The chain uses TRBV29-1 and TRBJ2-7; 9 bases are a match to TRBD1. The ends lost 5 bases at V and 0 bases at J; junction bases unmatched: 8. CDR1 is SQVTM and CDR2 is ANQGSEA in the germline V gene. This CDR3 contains 15 residues. The CDR3 DNA reads TGCAGCGTTAGTTTACAGGGGGCATCCTCCTACGAGCAGTACTTC. It codes for CSVSLQGASSYEQYF.

This clonotype has just a few counts. The CDR3 loop is CASSLELTTAYEQYF. The CDR3 bases are TGTGCCAGCAGCTTAGAACTTACTACGGCCTACGAGCAGTACTTC. The genes are TRBV7-2 and TRBJ2-7; unclear D gene. The germline V gene encodes CDR1 SGHTA and CDR2 FQGNSA. The CDR3 is 15 residues long. Trimming stripped 1 base from V and 2 bases from J, with 12 bases between.

The chain is built from TRBV7-2 and TRBJ2-1; 7 bases agree with TRBD2. Germline trimming cut 5 bases from V and 2 bases from J; bases unmatched to any gene: 12. Germline CDR1 is SGHTA and CDR2 is FQGNSA. The CDR3 is made up of 17 amino acids. This CDR3 reads CASSVTRLAPPYNEQFF. CDR3 bases: TGTGCCAGCAGCGTGACACGACTAGCCCCCCCCTACAATGAGCAGTTCTTC. The full variable domain, with the rest looked up from reference TRBV7-2 and TRBJ2-1, is GAGVSQSPSNKVTEKGKDVELRCDPISGHTALYWYRQSLGQGLEFLIYFQGNSAPDKSGLPSDRFSAERTGGSVSTLTIQRTQQEDSAVYLCASSVTRLAPPYNEQFFGPGTRLTVL.

V gene TRBV19 combines with J gene TRBJ2-3; 12 nucleotides align to TRBD2. V lost 3 bases to trimming and J lost 5 bases; unmatched junction nucleotides: 0. Germline loops: CDR1 LNHDA, CDR2 SQIVND (reference sequence). The CDR3 spans 14 residues. CDR3 sequence (DNA): TGTGCCAGTAGTATGGGACTAGCGGGAGATACGCAGTATTTT. It specifies CASSMGLAGDTQYF. The whole variable domain, remainder taken from reference TRBV19 and TRBJ2-3, is DGGITQSPKYLFRKEGQNVTLSCEQNLNHDAMYWYRQDPGQGLRLIYYSQIVNDFQKGDIAEGYSVSREKKESFPLTVTSAQKNPTAFYLCASSMGLAGDTQYFGPGTRLTVL.

In this sample, this clonotype turned up a few times. The chain recombines TRBV10-3 with TRBJ2-7, with D perhaps matching TRBD1 (5 bases). Trimming cost V 6 bases and J 1 base, with 10 bases left between them. This CDR3 is built from 13 residues. CDR1 and CDR2 from the germline V gene are ENHRY and SYGVKD. CDR3 in amino acids: CAIRLQESYEQYF. DNA for the CDR3: TGTGCCATCAGGCTACAGGAATCCTACGAGCAGTACTTC.